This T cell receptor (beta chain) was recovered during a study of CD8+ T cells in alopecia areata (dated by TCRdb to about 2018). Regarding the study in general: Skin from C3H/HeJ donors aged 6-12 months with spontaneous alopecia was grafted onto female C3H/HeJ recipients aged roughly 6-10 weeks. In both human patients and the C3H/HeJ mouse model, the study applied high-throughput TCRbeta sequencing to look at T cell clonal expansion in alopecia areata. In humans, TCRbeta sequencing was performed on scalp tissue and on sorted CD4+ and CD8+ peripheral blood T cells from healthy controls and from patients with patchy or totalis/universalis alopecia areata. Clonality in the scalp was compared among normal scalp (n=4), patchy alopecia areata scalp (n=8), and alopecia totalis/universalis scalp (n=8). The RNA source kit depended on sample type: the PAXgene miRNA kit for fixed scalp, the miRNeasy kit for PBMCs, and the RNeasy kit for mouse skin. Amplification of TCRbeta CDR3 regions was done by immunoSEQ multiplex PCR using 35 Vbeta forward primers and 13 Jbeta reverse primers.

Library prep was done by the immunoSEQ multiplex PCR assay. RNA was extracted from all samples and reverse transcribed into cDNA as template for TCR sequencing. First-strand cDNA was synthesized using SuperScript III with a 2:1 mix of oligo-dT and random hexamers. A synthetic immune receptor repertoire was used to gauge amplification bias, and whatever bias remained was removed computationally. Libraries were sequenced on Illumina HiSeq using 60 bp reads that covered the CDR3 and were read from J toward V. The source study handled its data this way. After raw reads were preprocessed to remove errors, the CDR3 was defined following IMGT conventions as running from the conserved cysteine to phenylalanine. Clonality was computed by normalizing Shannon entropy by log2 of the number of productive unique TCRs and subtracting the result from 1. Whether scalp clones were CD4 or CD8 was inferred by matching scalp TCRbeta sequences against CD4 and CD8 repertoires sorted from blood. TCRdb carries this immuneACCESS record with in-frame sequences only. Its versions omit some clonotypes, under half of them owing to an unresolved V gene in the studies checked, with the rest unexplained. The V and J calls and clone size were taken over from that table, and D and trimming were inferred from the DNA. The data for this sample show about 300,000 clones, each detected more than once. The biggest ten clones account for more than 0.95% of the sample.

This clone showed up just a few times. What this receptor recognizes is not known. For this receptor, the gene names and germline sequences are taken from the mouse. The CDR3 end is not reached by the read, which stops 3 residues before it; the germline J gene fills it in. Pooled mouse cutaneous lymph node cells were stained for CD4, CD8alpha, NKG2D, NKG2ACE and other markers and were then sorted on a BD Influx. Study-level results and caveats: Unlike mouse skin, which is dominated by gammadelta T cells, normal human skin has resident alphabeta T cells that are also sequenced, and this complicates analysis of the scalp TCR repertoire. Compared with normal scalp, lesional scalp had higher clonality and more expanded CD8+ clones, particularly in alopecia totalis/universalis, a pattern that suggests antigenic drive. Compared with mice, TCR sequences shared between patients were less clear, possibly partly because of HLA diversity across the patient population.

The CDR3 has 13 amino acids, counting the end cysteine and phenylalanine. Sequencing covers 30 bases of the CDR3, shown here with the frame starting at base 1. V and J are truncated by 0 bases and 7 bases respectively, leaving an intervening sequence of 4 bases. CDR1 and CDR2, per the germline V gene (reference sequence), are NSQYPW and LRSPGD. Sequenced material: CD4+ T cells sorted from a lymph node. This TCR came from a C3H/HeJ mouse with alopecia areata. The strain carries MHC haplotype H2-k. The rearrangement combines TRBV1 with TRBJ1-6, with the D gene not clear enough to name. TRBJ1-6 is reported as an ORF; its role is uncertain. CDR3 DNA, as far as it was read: TGCACCTGCAGTGCAGAGAGGAATTCGCCC. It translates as CTCSAERNSP. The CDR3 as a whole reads CTCSAERNSPLYF.